This entry describes one T cell receptor beta chain. CDR1 and CDR2 from the germline V gene are SGHDT and YYEEEE. V lost 1 base, J lost 5 bases, and 6 bases stayed unmatched. The CDR3 loop spans 15 amino acids. The record originates from a study of blood T cell repertoires in COVID-19. Study summary: There were acute and convalescent COVID-19 samples, and they came from the United States, Italy and Spain. T cells, B-cell-depleted T cells, or PBMCs supplied cDNA or gDNA.

Original analysis: Estimation of nucleated cell counts relied on the amplification of reference gene primers. Assay used: immunoSEQ multiplex PCR; TCRdb lists only in-frame clones, some missing. D and trimming come from the DNA, and the V and J calls and clone size come from that table. The sample has 140,000 to 150,000 clones, just under 80% seen once. The chain carries TRBV5-6 and TRBJ2-1; TRBD2 aligns across 7 bases. This receptor was obtained from a woman aged 60 to 75 with acute or convalescent COVID-19. The sample consisted of peripheral blood. The CDR3 DNA is TGTGCCAGCAGCTTGAGAGGGAGGGCCAACAATGAGCAGTTCTTC. As protein: CASSLRGRANNEQFF.